This is a list of T cell receptor beta chains from one sample in a study of T cells after posttransplantation cyclophosphamide. TCRdb's copy holds only in-frame clones and misses some; the assay was immunoSEQ multiplex PCR. The sample consists of some 2,000 clones, about 71% of them appearing once. The sequences come from PBMCs, collected around 35 days after a stem cell transplant with posttransplant cyclophosphamide. The receptors originated from a male patient in his fifties or sixties who received an allogeneic stem cell transplant from a related donor and was CMV-positive. A subset of T cells may come from the graft donor. The conserved cysteine and the conserved F or W are not part of the CDR3 here. The order of the fields is J gene, V gene, CDR3 protein.

j_gene: TRBJ2-1
v_gene: TRBV7-9
CDR3aa: ASSSPPTGGHYNEQF

j_gene: TRBJ1-1
v_gene: TRBV5-1
CDR3aa: ASSFGTGAGAEAF

j_gene: TRBJ1-2
v_gene: TRBV9
CDR3aa: ASSARFLGEGYT

j_gene: TRBJ1-1
v_gene: TRBV4-1
CDR3aa: ASSQGHTVDTEAF

j_gene: TRBJ2-1
v_gene: TRBV27
CDR3aa: ASSLGTSSYNEQF

j_gene: TRBJ2-5
v_gene: TRBV20-1
CDR3aa: SVPVKETQY

j_gene: TRBJ1-1
v_gene: TRBV11-2
CDR3aa: ASRWDRILNTEAF

j_gene: TRBJ2-1
v_gene: TRBV27
CDR3aa: ASRYTSGEQF

j_gene: TRBJ2-1
v_gene: TRBV6-5
CDR3aa: ASSTGLAEPNEQF

j_gene: TRBJ2-3
v_gene: TRBV6-1
CDR3aa: ASSEGQGSSTDTQY

j_gene: TRBJ2-3
v_gene: TRBV5-6
CDR3aa: ASSLTRDRVTDTQY

j_gene: TRBJ2-2
v_gene: TRBV7-6
CDR3aa: ASSYDRDPTFGELF

j_gene: TRBJ1-2
v_gene: TRBV7-9
CDR3aa: ASSSTRTGPWGYT

j_gene: TRBJ2-7
v_gene: TRBV19
CDR3aa: ASSIDLETGGYEQY

j_gene: TRBJ2-1
v_gene: TRBV27
CDR3aa: ASSFTVFNEQF

j_gene: TRBJ2-3
v_gene: TRBV5-1
CDR3aa: ASSLATSGSKDTQY

j_gene: TRBJ1-1
v_gene: TRBV7-8
CDR3aa: ASSSTGGDLNTEAF

j_gene: TRBJ1-1
v_gene: TRBV30
CDR3aa: AWSPGQGPNEAF

j_gene: TRBJ2-7
v_gene: TRBV7-2
CDR3aa: ASSFGGFSYEQY

j_gene: TRBJ2-7
v_gene: TRBV6-5
CDR3aa: ASSYSFRASGRQY

j_gene: TRBJ2-5
v_gene: TRBV9
CDR3aa: ASSVEDGEGETQY

j_gene: TRBJ2-1
v_gene: TRBV10-3
CDR3aa: AISDGVSSYNEQF

j_gene: TRBJ2-7
v_gene: TRBV11-2
CDR3aa: ASSPLHRGGYEQY

j_gene: TRBJ1-2
v_gene: TRBV7-9
CDR3aa: ASSSSGTGDENGYT

j_gene: TRBJ2-2
v_gene: TRBV27
CDR3aa: ASSFVSGVMTGELF

j_gene: TRBJ1-1
v_gene: TRBV29-1
CDR3aa: SVQGARTEAF

j_gene: TRBJ2-1
v_gene: TRBV7-8
CDR3aa: ASSSSGSTYNEQF

j_gene: TRBJ1-1
v_gene: TRBV5-1
CDR3aa: ASFRDRGMNTEAF

j_gene: TRBJ2-1
v_gene: TRBV2
CDR3aa: ASNNPKGQFYNEQF

j_gene: TRBJ2-7
v_gene: TRBV27
CDR3aa: ASSFRTRGEGAGEQY

j_gene: TRBJ2-6
v_gene: TRBV6-5
CDR3aa: ASRRDTSGANVLT

j_gene: TRBJ2-3
v_gene: TRBV7-6
CDR3aa: ASSPQSGAGSDTQY

j_gene: TRBJ2-5
v_gene: TRBV6-5
CDR3aa: ASSYSPGLAMETQY

j_gene: TRBJ2-3
v_gene: TRBV11-2
CDR3aa: ASSRDFTYTDTQY

j_gene: TRBJ2-7
v_gene: TRBV13
CDR3aa: ASSIFTYEQY

j_gene: TRBJ1-5
v_gene: TRBV6-1
CDR3aa: ASSDLVGGGAYSNQPQH

j_gene: TRBJ1-1
v_gene: TRBV4-3
CDR3aa: ASSQDPQGAFTEAF

j_gene: TRBJ2-1
v_gene: TRBV7-9
CDR3aa: ASSGTWTGDNEQF

j_gene: TRBJ1-6
v_gene: TRBV19
CDR3aa: ASRDRGPSHYSPLH

j_gene: TRBJ2-5
v_gene: TRBV2
CDR3aa: ASNGQGAFETQY

j_gene: TRBJ2-2
v_gene: TRBV7-9
CDR3aa: ASSPGVGDTGELF

j_gene: TRBJ1-2
v_gene: TRBV27
CDR3aa: ASSPGSSYGYT

j_gene: TRBJ2-7
v_gene: TRBV7-9
CDR3aa: ASSSPGQGAYEQY

j_gene: TRBJ2-6
v_gene: TRBV7-9
CDR3aa: ASTGFQGTAGANVLT

j_gene: TRBJ2-7
v_gene: TRBV4-3
CDR3aa: ASSQGTGYQPYEQY

j_gene: TRBJ2-1
v_gene: TRBV2
CDR3aa: ASSGVWTNPWNEQF

j_gene: TRBJ2-5
v_gene: TRBV15
CDR3aa: ATRENSGLTGETQY

j_gene: TRBJ1-4
v_gene: TRBV10-3
CDR3aa: ATSTGARNEKLF

j_gene: TRBJ2-1
v_gene: TRBV7-9
CDR3aa: ASSGQASGSYNEQF

j_gene: TRBJ1-5
v_gene: TRBV7-9
CDR3aa: ASSTSGGTGGSQPQH

j_gene: TRBJ2-7
v_gene: TRBV27
CDR3aa: ASSRLAGISSYEQY